These 20 T cell receptor beta chains were all obtained from the same sample, sequenced in a study of T cells in Graves' hyperthyroidism and ophthalmopathy. The investigators amplified TCR beta CDR3 regions from RNA transcripts. HTBI primers were employed in a first-round RT-PCR of the TCR CDR3. TCRdb passed the multiplex PCR reads through MiXCR, listing each CDR3 protein once. The data hold roughly 400,000 distinct CDR3 sequences, with 25% observed a single time. The sequenced sample was blood. The receptor source for this set is a middle-aged man with Graves' hyperthyroidism.

The chain carries TRBV27 and TRBJ2-6; D may be TRBD2 (5 bases). V was clipped by 1 base and J by 0 bases, with 10 bases between them. Germline CDR1 MNHEY, CDR2 SMNVEV (reference sequence). The length of the CDR3 is 17 residues. The CDR3 here is CASSLYGGSSGANVLTF. As DNA, the CDR3 is TGTGCCAGCAGTTTATATGGTGGGAGCTCTGGGGCCAACGTCCTGACTTTC.

V gene TRBV2 combines with J gene TRBJ1-2, with D maybe TRBD1 (5 bases). V dropped 8 bases and J dropped 4 bases, with 8 bases sitting between them. The CDR3 sequence is 11 residues long. The germline gives CDR1 SNHLY, CDR2 FYNNEI. CDR3 residues: CASGDRYGYTF. CDR3 in DNA: TGTGCCAGCGGGGACCGCTATGGCTACACCTTC.

This clonotype was seen a handful of times. The chain carries TRBV19 and TRBJ1-1; D is undetermined. CDR1 LNHDA and CDR2 SQIVND come from the germline V gene (reference sequence). The CDR3 sequence is 12 residues long. The CDR3 bases are TGTGGCACATGGTCGGGAAACACTGAAGCTTTCTTT. The encoded protein is CGTWSGNTEAFF.

Notes on this clonotype: It may be a read error: a sequence one base away is much more abundant. The chain carries TRBV11-2 and TRBJ1-1, with D hard to call. The CDR3 contains 13 residues. In germline, CDR1 is SGHAT, CDR2 FQNNGV. The CDR3 sequence is CASSLDLNTKAFF. DNA of the CDR3: TGTGCCAGCAGCCTTGACCTAAACACTAAAGCTTTCTTT.

This clonotype has just one count. The V call is TRBV6-1, the J call TRBJ1-5; 8 nucleotides line up with TRBD1. J gave up 7 bases and V 1 base, and 6 bases lay outside the gene matches. Germline lookup yields CDR1 MNHNS and CDR2 SASEGT. The CDR3 is made up of 15 amino acids. The CDR3 sequence is CASSEGAGGGQPQHF. The CDR3 DNA sequence: TGTGCCAGCAGTGAAGGGGCAGGGGGCGGGCAGCCCCAGCATTTT.

Comment on this clonotype: At one boundary the junction diverges from the germline segment, which might be a read error. V is TRBV6-5 and J is TRBJ2-2; a weak D match, TRBD2 (6 bases). CDR3 length equals 15 residues. Per the germline V gene, CDR1 is MNHEY and CDR2 is SVGAGI. The CDR3 coding sequence is TGTGCCAGCAGTTACGACTATAGTCTTACCGGGGGGCTGTTTTTT. Encoded protein: CASSYDYSLTGGLFF.

The V gene is TRBV9, the J gene TRBJ1-2, with D possibly matching TRBD1 (6 bases). This CDR3 is 16 amino acids long. V was cut by 3 bases and J by 8 bases, with 23 bases left in between. The germline gives CDR1 SGDLS, CDR2 YYNGEE. In DNA, the CDR3 is TGTGCCAGCAGCGCCCTTATGGCTGCGGGGGCCGAGGGCTACACCTTC. Its protein product is CASSALMAAGAEGYTF.

The genes are TRBV11-2 and TRBJ2-7; D remains unclear. This CDR3 has 12 amino acids. Germline CDR1 SGHAT, CDR2 FQNNGV. V dropped 1 base and J dropped 7 bases, with 8 bases sitting between them. Written as DNA, the CDR3 is TGTGCCAGCAGCTTAGTAACGAGTGAGCAGTACTTC. The encoded protein is CASSLVTSEQYF.

This clonotype has only a few counts. The rearrangement joins TRBV4-2 to TRBJ2-7, with TRBD2 as a possible D gene (5 bases). Trimming removed 3 bases at V and 3 bases at J, with 9 bases between. The CDR3 loop spans 13 amino acids. Germline V lookup: CDR1 LGHNA, CDR2 YNFKEQ. The CDR3 loop is CASSQTTIYEQYF. The CDR3 coding sequence is TGTGCCAGCAGCCAGACTACTATCTACGAGCAGTACTTC.

There are a few counts of this clonotype. The CDR3 DNA reads as TGTGCCAGCACCCGGGGGGGGGCCTACGAGCAGTACTTC. Its protein product is CASTRGGAYEQYF. The chain uses TRBV3-1 and TRBJ2-7, with 8 bases matching TRBD2. Germline assignment: CDR1 LGHDT and CDR2 YNNKEL (reference sequence). Unmatched junction bases numbered 4, after V lost 7 bases and J lost 2 bases. The CDR3 covers 13 residues.

This chain links TRBV11-2 with TRBJ2-2; D perhaps matches TRBD2 (6 bases). V lost 5 bases and J 4 bases, leaving 17 bases between the germline ends. The V gene's germline CDR1 is SGHAT and CDR2 FQNNGV. This CDR3 has 16 residues. CDR3 DNA: TGTGCCAGCAGCGTAGGGCTAGCGAGAGCCACCGGGGAGCTGTTTTTT. Protein: CASSVGLARATGELFF.

This clonotype was detected only a few times. This rearrangement joins TRBV5-1 to TRBJ2-7; TRBD2 matches 7 bases. There are 13 residues in the CDR3. Germline assignment: CDR1 SGHRS and CDR2 YFSETQ. The V segment lost 2 bases and the J segment 9 bases; nucleotides outside the gene matches: 8. The CDR3 nucleotides are TGCGCCAGCAGCTTAGGACTAGAACTAATGCAGTACTTC. It codes for CASSLGLELMQYF.

The chain combines TRBV6-1 with TRBJ1-2; D unclear. This CDR3 region has 11 residues. V gave up 7 bases and J gave up 4 bases, with 7 bases separating them. Germline V gene data show CDR1 as MNHNS and CDR2 as SASEGT. In nucleotides, the CDR3 is TGTGCCAGCAAGAGTTCCTATGGCTACACCTTC. Protein: CASKSSYGYTF.

V and J are TRBV12-3 or TRBV12-4 and TRBJ2-1; maybe TRBD2 (5 bases). Deletions cut 6 bases from V and 10 bases from J, with 13 bases between. This CDR3 has 12 amino acids. Here the CDR3 reads CASSRGAVEQFF. CDR3 DNA: TGTGCCAGCAGCCGCGGAGCGGTAGAGCAGTTCTTC.

This clonotype showed up many times. One end of the junction does not line up with germline, which may come from a read error. This chain links TRBV12-3 or TRBV12-4 with TRBJ2-3; D assignment may be TRBD1 or TRBD2 (5 bases each). CDR3 size: 13 residues. The CDR3 DNA sequence: TGCGCCAGCACAGGCGGGAGCACAGATACGCAGTATTTT. Translation: CASTGGSTDTQYF.

This clonotype has only a few counts. The chain joins TRBV5-1 to TRBJ2-1; TRBD2 agrees at 7 bases. Losses at the gene ends were 6 bases for V and 7 bases for J; bases not matched to a gene: 7. Germline V gives CDR1 SGHRS, CDR2 YFSETQ. The CDR3 has 13 residues. DNA of the CDR3: TGCGCCAGCATGCGAGTCGGGGGGAATGAGCAGTTCTTC. It is translated as CASMRVGGNEQFF.

The chain is built from TRBV5-1 and TRBJ2-1; weak D call: TRBD1 (5 bases). Trimming took off 1 base at V and 10 bases at J, with 9 bases between the two ends. The V gene's germline CDR1 is SGHRS and CDR2 YFSETQ. CDR3 length: 12 amino acids. The CDR3 loop is CASSLSTAEQFF. CDR3 nucleotides: TGCGCCAGCAGCTTGTCGACAGCCGAGCAGTTCTTC. Full variable domain (outside the CDR3, taken from reference TRBV5-1 and TRBJ2-1): KAGVTQTPRYLIKTRGQQVTLSCSPISGHRSVSWYQQTPGQGLQFLFEYFSETQRNKGNFPGRFSGRQFSNSRSEMNVSTLELGDSALYLCASSLSTAEQFFGPGTRLTVL.

This clonotype was detected many times. The rearrangement uses TRBV28 and TRBJ2-7; D possibly corresponds to TRBD1 (6 bases). V was cut by 8 bases and J by 0 bases, with 14 bases left in between. Germline CDR1 reads MDHEN; CDR2 reads SYDVKM. The CDR3 contains 14 residues. The CDR3 region is CASYGNRDSYEQYF. For the CDR3, the DNA is TGTGCCAGCTATGGCAACAGGGACTCCTACGAGCAGTACTTC.

This clonotype was detected a few times. The V gene is TRBV15, the J gene TRBJ1-4; D gene uncertain. The germline V gene has CDR1 LNHNV and CDR2 YYDKDF (reference sequence). The CDR3 covers 15 residues. V lost 0 bases to trimming and J lost 10 bases, with 15 bases between them. CDR3 region: CATSRDGRREGKLFF. Written as DNA, the CDR3 is TGTGCCACCAGCAGAGACGGCAGGAGGGAAGGAAAACTGTTTTTT.

This clonotype was observed many times. This chain uses TRBV11-2 with TRBJ1-1, with unresolved D. The CDR3 has 14 amino acids. V gave up 1 base and J gave up 3 bases, with 9 bases separating them. Per germline, CDR1 SGHAT and CDR2 FQNNGV. CDR3 sequence reads: CASSLVSWDTEAFF. The CDR3 coding sequence is TGTGCCAGCAGCTTAGTATCATGGGACACTGAAGCTTTCTTT. Full variable domain (remainder filled in from reference TRBV11-2 and TRBJ1-1): EAGVAQSPRYKIIEKRQSVAFWCNPISGHATLYWYQQILGQGPKLLIQFQNNGVVDDSQLPKDRFSAERLKGVDSTLKIQPAKLEDSAVYLCASSLVSWDTEAFFGQGTRLTVV.